Only one count was recorded for the clone carrying this TCR beta chain. Antigen unknown. The sample belongs to a study of follicular helper T cells after annual influenza vaccination. Across the whole study: Some donors were sampled over the 2013-2014, 2014-2015 and 2015-2016 vaccinations. Study results and caveats: Recurrent ICOS+CD38+ cTfh clonotypes included tetramer and AIM influenza-specific ones. ICOS+CD38+ cTfh clonality change tracked circulating plasmablast frequency change.

The table came from immunoSEQ multiplex PCR; TCRdb's copy has only in-frame clones and leaves some out. The data contain 9,700 or so clones, around four fifths of them singletons. The CDR3 runs to 13 residues. Trimming pared 7 bases from V and 0 bases from J, leaving 8 bases between. The germline gives CDR1 SNHLY, CDR2 FYNNEI. The sample's time point: 2014-2015 season, 7 days after vaccination. Excluded were substance abuse, HIV/AIDS, active cancer, immunomodulatory drugs and active illness. This clonotype was obtained from an adult who received the influenza vaccine. Sequenced material: CXCR5- memory CD4+ T cells sorted from blood, taken 7 days after influenza vaccination. The chain joins TRBV2 to TRBJ2-3, with D perhaps being TRBD1 or TRBD2 (5 bases each). DNA for the CDR3: TGTGCCAGCAAAAGGGACAGCACAGATACGCAGTATTTT. Its protein product is CASKRDSTDTQYF.